The source of this T cell receptor (beta chain) is a study of blood T cell repertoires in COVID-19 (dated by TCRdb to the early 2020s). Describing the broader study: Samples covering the acute and convalescent phases of COVID-19 were provided by collaborators in the United States, Italy and Spain. The material from the prospective study consisted of cDNA or gDNA derived from T cells, B-cell-depleted T cells, or PBMCs. Deeply sampled blood TCRbeta repertoires from subjects exposed to, actively infected with, or recovered from COVID-19 were included in the dataset. The repertoires were made available in a free public database intended to serve as a resource for research on the immune response to SARS-CoV-2. Samples were obtained from the ongoing ImmuneRACE study (first 160 participants) and from over 1,000 subjects provided by 6 global collaborators. Nearly every sample came with metadata listing a de-identified subject ID, COVID-19 status, age in years and sex. HLA class I and class II types, where available, came from metadata supplied by the sample provider rather than from assay-based typing.

TCRbeta CDR3 regions were amplified from genomic DNA using the immunoSEQ Assay, a bias-controlled multiplex PCR. Turning to the authors' computational methods: Within the assay, amplification of reference gene primers was used to estimate how many nucleated cells each sample contained. Sequence reads were collapsed and filtered to measure the absolute abundance of every unique TCRbeta CDR3 rearrangement. For each sample, productive Simpson clonality was calculated as the square root of Simpson's diversity index across productive rearrangements. The table was pulled from immuneACCESS by TCRdb, which kept in-frame rearrangements only. Such tables lose some clones; where checked, under half of the loss comes from unresolved V genes, and the rest has no known cause. The D gene and trimming were derived from the DNA, and the V and J assignments and clone size from that table. The sample yields around 240,000 clones; roughly 80% were counted once. The biggest ten clones account for less than 7.5% of the sample.

Each collaborating institution followed its own protocols to collect whole blood in K2EDTA tubes. For TCRbeta analysis, collaborators shipped samples as frozen whole blood, isolated PBMCs, or DNA extracted from either of those sample types. General study outcomes and caveats: The amount of clinical and demographic metadata varied by source and participant and was provided uncurated.

Notes on this clone: The specificity of this receptor is unknown. Within one base of it there is no much larger clone, and no base qualities were kept.

This receptor was taken from a woman aged 45 to 65 with acute or convalescent COVID-19. Sequencing was carried out using peripheral blood.

The DNA is TGTGCCAGTAGTATGACAGGGGGTAACACTGAAGCTTTCTTT. It codes for CASSMTGGNTEAFF. The rearrangement joined TRBV19 to TRBJ1-1, and 9 junctional nucleotides match TRBD1. The V end gives up 3 bases and the J end 2 bases, leaving 1 base in the junction not matched to a gene. Counted from cysteine to phenylalanine, this CDR3 has 14 amino acids. Only CDR3 DNA is held: 42 bases, read in frame from base 1. CDR1 and CDR2, looked up from the germline V gene (reference sequence), are LNHDA and SQIVND. The CDR3 plus the reference TRBV19 and TRBJ1-1 genes for the other parts give the full variable domain: DGGITQSPKYLFRKEGQNVTLSCEQNLNHDAMYWYRQDPGQGLRLIYYSQIVNDFQKGDIAEGYSVSREKKESFPLTVTSAQKNPTAFYLCASSMTGGNTEAFFGQGTRLTVV.